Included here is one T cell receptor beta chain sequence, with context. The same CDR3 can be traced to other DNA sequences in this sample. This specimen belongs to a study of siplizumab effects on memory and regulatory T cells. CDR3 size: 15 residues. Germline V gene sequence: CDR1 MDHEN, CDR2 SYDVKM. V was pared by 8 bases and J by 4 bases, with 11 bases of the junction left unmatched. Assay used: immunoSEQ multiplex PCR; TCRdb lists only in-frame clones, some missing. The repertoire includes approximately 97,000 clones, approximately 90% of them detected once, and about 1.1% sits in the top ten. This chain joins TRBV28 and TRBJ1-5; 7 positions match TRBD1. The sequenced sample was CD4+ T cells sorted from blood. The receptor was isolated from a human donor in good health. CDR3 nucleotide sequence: TGTGCCAGCCAAGACCCATCAGGGGGGAATCAGCCCCAGCATTTT. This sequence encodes CASQDPSGGNQPQHF.